The next 25 T cell receptor beta chains were all read from a single sample in a study of metastatic and nonmetastatic thyroid tumors. Each patient went into thyroid surgery without having received any treatment. Using MiXCR, TCRdb reanalyzed the PCR reads. The table has 50,000 to 65,000 clones, roughly 4% seen once. The sample consisted of blood. Every receptor here comes from a female donor with papillary thyroid cancer or a benign thyroid nodule (not recorded which). Some clones in this sample may be carry-over from other donors' samples.

This clone was seen repeatedly, ten times or more. The J gene is TRBJ2-1, the V gene TRBV6-1; maybe TRBD2 (6 bases). Trimming pared 5 bases from V and 0 bases from J, leaving 8 bases between. Germline CDR1 is MNHNS and CDR2 is SASEGT. The CDR3 consists of 14 residues. The CDR3 DNA reads as TGTGCCAGCAGTAGCGGGCTCTCCTACAATGAGCAGTTCTTC. Translation gives CASSSGLSYNEQFF.

Points on this clone: Given a much more abundant clone one base away, this may be a read error. This chain links TRBV25-1 with TRBJ1-1; D may be TRBD1 (6 bases). V lost 3 bases to trimming and J lost 4 bases, with 15 bases between them. This CDR3 region has 15 residues. Germline V gene data show CDR1 as MGHDK and CDR2 as SYGVNS. CDR3 loop: CASSEGGAGVTEAFF. In nucleotides, the CDR3 is TGTGCCAGCAGTGAGGGGGGGGCGGGGGTCACTGAAGCTTTCTTT.

This clone came up many times. The rearrangement joins TRBV9 to TRBJ1-6; no clear D. The CDR3 consists of 15 residues. Germline CDR1 and CDR2: SGDLS and YYNGEE. Trimming cost V 4 bases and J 3 bases, with 11 bases left between them. CDR3 sequence reads: CASSPRTDYNSPLHF. For the CDR3, the DNA is TGTGCCAGCAGCCCCCGAACAGACTATAATTCACCCCTCCACTTT.

The chain employs TRBV6-1 and TRBJ1-2; no clear D. The CDR3 spans 12 residues. Looked up from germline, CDR1 is MNHNS and CDR2 is SASEGT. Between the trimmed V and J ends, which lost 4 bases and 4 bases, there was a span of 7 bases. CDR3 nucleotides: TGTGCCAGCAGTGGGACGGGCTATGGCTACACCTTC. It encodes CASSGTGYGYTF.

This clone was seen many times. The rearrangement uses TRBV20-1 and TRBJ2-1; 10 nucleotides agree with TRBD2. This CDR3 spans 16 amino acids. Unmatched junction bases numbered 10, after V lost 3 bases and J lost 5 bases. CDR1 and CDR2 from the germline V gene are DFQATT and SNEGSKA (reference sequence). The CDR3 DNA follows: TGCAGTGCTAGCGGAAGCGGGAGGGCCGGTCACAATGAGCAGTTCTTC. Its translation is CSASGSGRAGHNEQFF.

At least ten counts were recorded for this clone. The chain links TRBV5-1 to TRBJ2-5; TRBD2 might be the D (5 bases). With 0 bases removed from V and 1 base from J, the gap between germline ends came to 13 bases. The V gene's germline CDR1 is SGHRS and CDR2 YFSETQ. The CDR3 sequence is 16 residues long. The CDR3 region has the DNA TGCGCCAGCAGCTTGGGTTCGGCTAGCCCCCAAGAGACCCAGTACTTC. It yields the protein CASSLGSASPQETQYF.

The rearrangement uses TRBV30 and TRBJ2-7; D gene unclear. CDR1 GTSNPN and CDR2 SVGIG come from the germline V gene (reference sequence). V was trimmed by 5 bases and J by 0 bases, leaving 5 bases between them. The CDR3 consists of 11 residues. CDR3 amino acids: CAWSFSYEQYF. The CDR3 DNA reads TGTGCCTGGTCTTTCTCCTACGAGCAGTACTTC.

This clone has only a few counts. This chain uses TRBV28 with TRBJ1-1; unclear D gene. This CDR3 is 12 amino acids long. The germline V and J ends were trimmed by 6 bases and 5 bases, with 10 bases remaining between them. The germline CDR1 and CDR2 sequences are MDHEN and SYDVKM. CDR3 amino acids: CASSPLVTEAFF. CDR3 nucleotide sequence: TGTGCCAGCAGCCCCCTAGTGACTGAAGCTTTCTTT.

This clone was seen a handful of times. This chain links TRBV7-3 with TRBJ2-3; no reliable D call. Trimming left V 6 bases short and J 6 bases short, with 13 bases between. The CDR3 totals 13 residues. Looked up from germline, CDR1 is SGHTA and CDR2 is FQGTGA. The CDR3 nucleotides are TGTGCCAGCAGTTACTCCCACGTGGATACGCAGTATTTT. Translating it yields CASSYSHVDTQYF. The full variable domain, completed using reference TRBV7-3 and TRBJ2-3, is GAGVSQTPSNKVTEKGKYVELRCDPISGHTALYWYRQSLGQGPEFLIYFQGTGAADDSGLPNDRFFAVRPEGSVSTLKIQRTERGDSAVYLCASSYSHVDTQYFGPGTRLTVL.

The table lists this clone with many counts. This chain joins TRBV4-1 and TRBJ2-7; 8 positions agree with TRBD2. The CDR3 is 15 residues long. J gave up 2 bases and V 2 bases, and 5 bases lay outside the gene matches. The germline CDR1 and CDR2 sequences are MGHRA and YSYEKL. The CDR3 reads CASSQPTSGAYEQYF. CDR3 sequence (DNA): TGCGCCAGCAGCCAACCCACTAGCGGAGCCTACGAGCAGTACTTC.

The chain links TRBV18 to TRBJ2-7; 8 nucleotides align to TRBD1. Germline lookup yields CDR1 KGHSH and CDR2 LQKENI. V shed 5 bases, J shed 1 base, and the junction held 13 bases outside the gene matches. The length of the CDR3 is 17 residues. The CDR3 coding sequence is TGTGCCAGCTCAGGGTCTCAGGGGGCGAGGAAGTCCTACGAGCAGTACTTC. This encodes CASSGSQGARKSYEQYF.

This clone was detected ten times or more. The genes are TRBV12-3 or TRBV12-4 and TRBJ2-7; no reliable D call. Trimming took 1 base from V and 6 from J, leaving 13 bases between them. The CDR3 runs 14 residues. CDR3 sequence reads: CASSLGTLWGEQYF. Written as DNA, the CDR3 is TGTGCCAGCAGTTTAGGGACCCTTTGGGGCGAGCAGTACTTC.

With regard to this clone: No DNA is shown, since the ends of the CDR3 on it are uncertain; the CDR3 is the one TCRdb lists. The chain is built from TRBV5-1 and TRBJ2-5; the tabulated D call, TRBD1, remains unverified against the DNA. Germline V gives CDR1 SGHRS, CDR2 YFSETQ. Both ends counted, the CDR3 spans 17 residues. CDR3 sequence: CASSPLFGGGTEESHYF.

This clone was seen repeatedly, ten times or more. This specimen includes other DNA sequences encoding the same CDR3. The chain recombines TRBV20-1 with TRBJ2-7; TRBD2 matches 10 bases. CDR3 length equals 15 residues. From germline, CDR1 is DFQATT and CDR2 SNEGSKA (reference sequence). J was trimmed by 3 bases and V by 3 bases; bases with no gene match: 8. Here the CDR3 reads CSASPGLAVNYEQYF. CDR3 coding DNA: TGCAGTGCTAGCCCCGGACTAGCGGTTAACTACGAGCAGTACTTC.

Of note for this clone: A read error may be the cause here, since a much bigger clone is one base away. The CDR3 loop is CASVLTGELGEQYF. CDR3 DNA sequence: TGTGCCAGCGTCCTGACAGGGGAACTGGGCGAGCAGTACTTC. The chain combines TRBV6-1 with TRBJ2-7, with 8 bases fitting TRBD1. Per the germline V gene, CDR1 is MNHNS and CDR2 is SASEGT. The CDR3 covers 14 residues. The ends lost 8 bases at V and 6 bases at J; junction bases unmatched: 12.

This clone was detected only a few times. The gene calls are TRBV11-2 and TRBJ2-7; the D is unclear. The CDR3 is 12 residues long. V gave up 0 bases and J gave up 2 bases, with 2 bases separating them. Germline CDR1 is SGHAT and CDR2 is FQNNGV. The CDR3 region has the DNA TGTGCCAGCAGCTTAGATACCTACGAGCAGTACTTC. Residues: CASSLDTYEQYF. The whole variable domain, remainder taken from reference TRBV11-2 and TRBJ2-7, is EAGVAQSPRYKIIEKRQSVAFWCNPISGHATLYWYQQILGQGPKLLIQFQNNGVVDDSQLPKDRFSAERLKGVDSTLKIQPAKLEDSAVYLCASSLDTYEQYFGPGTRLTVT.

This clone was seen at least ten times. The chain recombines TRBV28 with TRBJ2-3; no clear D gene. Trimming pared 8 bases from V and 1 base from J, leaving 10 bases between. The CDR3 runs to 13 residues. CDR1 and CDR2 from the germline V gene are MDHEN and SYDVKM. CDR3 DNA sequence: TGTGCCAGCGGTCGGGTCGGCACAGATACGCAGTATTTT. This sequence encodes CASGRVGTDTQYF.

The rearrangement links TRBV20-1 to TRBJ2-6; possible D gene TRBD2, 5 bases. V was pared by 5 bases and J by 2 bases, with 34 bases between. Per the germline V gene, CDR1 is DFQATT and CDR2 is SNEGSKA (reference sequence). The length of the CDR3 is 22 residues. In DNA form, the CDR3 reads TGCAGTGCTTCCCCGGGTGGTTGGGTAGCTGGAGGAGTTCCCCCTGGGGCCAACGTCCTGACTTTC. Encoded protein: CSASPGGWVAGGVPPGANVLTF.

Remarks on this clone: Just one base apart from a much larger clone, this may be a read error. This chain joins TRBV3-1 and TRBJ2-2; 10 nucleotides match TRBD2. The CDR3 runs 16 residues. V lost 4 bases, J lost 8 bases, and 10 bases stayed unmatched. The germline gives CDR1 LGHDT, CDR2 YNNKEL (reference sequence). The CDR3 coding sequence is TGTGCCAGCAGCCGGGGGATAGCGGGAGGAGGAGGGGAGCTGTTTTTT. It is translated as CASSRGIAGGGGELFF.

This clone turned up a few times. One junction end does not reproduce the germline sequence, and a read error may be involved. The sample contains more than one DNA sequence encoding this CDR3. The CDR3 here is CAGSSAYGYTF. Here the CDR3 DNA reads TGTGCAGGATCCAGCGCCTATGGCTATACCTTC. This chain joins TRBV28 and TRBJ1-2; D call uncertain. The germline CDR1 and CDR2 sequences are MDHEN and SYDVKM. CDR3 length: 11 residues.

This clone occurred a few times. The V and J genes are TRBV28 and TRBJ1-2; D gene unclear. Germline V gene lookup returns CDR1 MDHEN and CDR2 SYDVKM. The V end lost 1 base, the J end lost 0 bases, and 12 bases lay between the germline ends. This CDR3 is built from 16 residues. The CDR3 region has the DNA TGTGCCAGCAGTTTATTGGGGAGAAGGCCTAACTATGGCTACACCTTC. The encoded protein is CASSLLGRRPNYGYTF.

This clone has a count of ten or more. The CDR3 coding sequence is TGCGCCAGCAGCTTGGAGGGACAGATCACAGATACGCAGTATTTT. Amino acid sequence: CASSLEGQITDTQYF. The V gene is TRBV5-1, the J gene TRBJ2-3, with TRBD1 matching 7 bases. Trimming at V came to 0 bases and at J to 2 bases, leaving 3 bases not matched to a gene. CDR3 length equals 15 residues. Germline V gene lookup returns CDR1 SGHRS and CDR2 YFSETQ.

Points on this clone: An end of the junction does not agree with germline; a read error may underlie this. This chain joins TRBV7-9 and TRBJ2-1, with D unclear. CDR3 length: 18 amino acids. Germline values: CDR1 SEHNR, CDR2 FQNEAQ (reference sequence). The DNA of the CDR3 is TGTGCCGGCAGCTTCGGCGACTGGGTCCTAGACTCCTACAATGAGCAGTTCTTC. Residues: CAGSFGDWVLDSYNEQFF.

Sample share makes this clone medium-sized. The sample carries other DNA sequences with the same CDR3. The chain links TRBV2 to TRBJ1-2, with D unclear. The CDR3 runs to 12 residues. Germline values: CDR1 SNHLY, CDR2 FYNNEI. Trimming took off 4 bases at V and 5 bases at J, with 8 bases between the two ends. The CDR3 here is CASSVLGYGYTF. CDR3 sequence (DNA): TGTGCCAGCAGTGTCTTAGGTTATGGCTACACCTTC.

There are a few counts of this clone. V and J are TRBV19 and TRBJ2-5; 11 positions agree with TRBD1. Germline values: CDR1 LNHDA, CDR2 SQIVND (reference sequence). CDR3 size: 13 residues. The V gene end was trimmed by 5 bases and the J gene end by 5 bases; junction bases not matched to a gene: 1. In DNA, the CDR3 is TGTGCCAGTAGTGGGGACAGGGGGGAGACCCAGTACTTC. Translated: CASSGDRGETQYF.